Listed below are T cell receptor beta chains from one sample, sequenced in a study of siplizumab effects on memory and regulatory T cells. Assay: immunoSEQ multiplex PCR; the TCRdb copy retains only in-frame clones and omits some. Of about 110,000 clones listed, roughly 92% are singletons. Specimen: CD4+ T cells sorted from blood. Receptors originate from a human donor in good health. Each CDR3 is given with its conserved first and last residue. Each record gives: J gene, clone size, V gene, D gene, CDR3 protein, CDR3 DNA. D genes are given only for firm matches. Only some rows state a clone size, as once, few, many or a class for expanded clones.

j_gene: TRBJ1-3; abundance: NA; v_gene: TRBV18; d_gene: NA; CDR3aa: CASSTSGPSGNTIYF; CDR3nt: TGTGCCAGCTCCACCTCGGGGCCCTCTGGAAACACCATATATTTT
j_gene: TRBJ2-5; abundance: NA; v_gene: TRBV15; d_gene: NA; CDR3aa: CATSRVISRFQETQYF; CDR3nt: TGTGCCACCAGCAGAGTAATAAGTAGATTTCAAGAGACCCAGTACTTC
j_gene: TRBJ1-6; abundance: NA; v_gene: TRBV5-1; d_gene: TRBD1; CDR3aa: CASSSTGTAYNSPLHF; CDR3nt: TGCGCCAGCAGCTCGACCGGGACAGCCTATAATTCACCCCTCCACTTT
j_gene: TRBJ2-1; abundance: NA; v_gene: TRBV5-1; d_gene: NA; CDR3aa: CASSLEGTNNNEQFF; CDR3nt: TGCGCCAGCAGCTTGGAAGGGACGAACAACAATGAGCAGTTCTTC
j_gene: TRBJ1-5; abundance: NA; v_gene: TRBV6-6; d_gene: NA; CDR3aa: CASKTGPNQPQHF; CDR3nt: TGTGCCAGCAAGACAGGACCTAATCAGCCCCAGCATTTT
j_gene: TRBJ2-2; abundance: NA; v_gene: TRBV12-5; d_gene: NA; CDR3aa: CASGLEFGELFF; CDR3nt: TGTGCTAGTGGTTTGGAGTTCGGGGAGCTGTTTTTT
j_gene: TRBJ2-7; abundance: NA; v_gene: TRBV15; d_gene: TRBD2; CDR3aa: CATSRDWAGGGEQYF; CDR3nt: TGTGCCACCAGCAGAGATTGGGCGGGGGGAGGCGAGCAGTACTTC
j_gene: TRBJ2-7; abundance: NA; v_gene: TRBV2; d_gene: NA; CDR3aa: CASTGAGTEQYF; CDR3nt: TGTGCCAGCACGGGGGCAGGGACCGAGCAGTACTTC
j_gene: TRBJ1-2; abundance: once; v_gene: TRBV19; d_gene: NA; CDR3aa: CASIPRGAGYGYTF; CDR3nt: TGTGCCAGTATCCCGCGCGGGGCGGGCTACGGCTACACCTTC
j_gene: TRBJ2-1; abundance: NA; v_gene: TRBV28; d_gene: TRBD2; CDR3aa: CASSLAGLAGTHNEQFF; CDR3nt: TGTGCCAGCAGTTTAGCGGGACTAGCGGGAACCCACAATGAGCAGTTCTTC
j_gene: TRBJ1-3; abundance: NA; v_gene: TRBV18; d_gene: NA; CDR3aa: CASSPSWGPGNTIYF; CDR3nt: TGTGCCAGCTCACCATCCTGGGGCCCTGGAAACACCATATATTTT
j_gene: TRBJ2-1; abundance: NA; v_gene: TRBV7-2; d_gene: TRBD2; CDR3aa: CASSLAGTSLEREQFF; CDR3nt: TGTGCCAGCAGCTTGGCCGGGACTAGCCTCGAACGTGAGCAGTTCTTC
j_gene: TRBJ2-1; abundance: NA; v_gene: TRBV4-1; d_gene: TRBD2; CDR3aa: CASSQDTPSGGSSYNEQFF; CDR3nt: TGCGCCAGCAGCCAAGATACGCCTAGCGGGGGCTCGTCCTACAATGAGCAGTTCTTC
j_gene: TRBJ1-1; abundance: NA; v_gene: TRBV5-1; d_gene: TRBD1; CDR3aa: CASSSPAGGGNTEAFF; CDR3nt: TGCGCCAGCAGCTCGCCCGCAGGGGGCGGGAACACTGAAGCTTTCTTT
j_gene: TRBJ2-1; abundance: NA; v_gene: TRBV19; d_gene: TRBD2; CDR3aa: CASSSLGLAGAGSYNEQFF; CDR3nt: TGTGCCAGTAGCTCTTTAGGACTAGCGGGGGCCGGCTCCTACAATGAGCAGTTCTTC
j_gene: TRBJ1-1; abundance: few; v_gene: TRBV5-6; d_gene: TRBD1; CDR3aa: CASTGTGRDNTEAFF; CDR3nt: TGTGCCAGTACCGGGACAGGGAGGGATAACACTGAAGCTTTCTTT
j_gene: TRBJ2-7; abundance: NA; v_gene: TRBV6-5; d_gene: TRBD1; CDR3aa: CASSTGTGTYF; CDR3nt: TGTGCCAGCAGTACAGGGACAGGCACGTACTTC
j_gene: TRBJ1-1; abundance: few; v_gene: TRBV2; d_gene: NA; CDR3aa: CASNFGVTEAFF; CDR3nt: TGTGCCAGCAATTTCGGGGTCACTGAAGCTTTCTTT
j_gene: TRBJ1-1; abundance: NA; v_gene: TRBV6-1; d_gene: NA; CDR3aa: CASSGWNTEAFF; CDR3nt: TGTGCCAGCAGTGGCTGGAACACTGAAGCTTTCTTT
j_gene: TRBJ2-7; abundance: NA; v_gene: TRBV27; d_gene: NA; CDR3aa: CASSLAVATSYEQYF; CDR3nt: TGTGCCAGCAGTTTGGCAGTCGCGACCTCCTACGAGCAGTACTTC
j_gene: TRBJ2-5; abundance: NA; v_gene: TRBV6-5; d_gene: NA; CDR3aa: CASSYQSGYQETQYF; CDR3nt: TGTGCCAGCAGTTATCAATCAGGCTACCAAGAGACCCAGTACTTC
j_gene: TRBJ2-5; abundance: once; v_gene: TRBV6-4; d_gene: NA; CDR3aa: CASKADSYQETQYF; CDR3nt: TGTGCCAGCAAGGCAGATTCGTACCAAGAGACCCAGTACTTC
j_gene: TRBJ1-2; abundance: few; v_gene: TRBV19; d_gene: NA; CDR3aa: CATRGQDYGYTF; CDR3nt: TGTGCCACACGGGGGCAGGACTATGGCTACACCTTC
j_gene: TRBJ2-3; abundance: NA; v_gene: TRBV5-1; d_gene: TRBD2; CDR3aa: CASSSSPGLAGASTDTQYF; CDR3nt: TGCGCCAGCAGCTCTAGTCCGGGACTAGCGGGAGCTAGCACAGATACGCAGTATTTT
j_gene: TRBJ2-7; abundance: NA; v_gene: TRBV18; d_gene: NA; CDR3aa: CASSLRSGILYEQYF; CDR3nt: TGTGCCAGCTCCCTTAGGTCAGGGATCCTCTACGAGCAGTACTTC
j_gene: TRBJ2-7; abundance: NA; v_gene: TRBV7-9; d_gene: TRBD1; CDR3aa: CASSSLRDRGNYEQYF; CDR3nt: TGTGCCAGCAGCTCCTTGCGGGACAGGGGCAACTACGAGCAGTACTTC
j_gene: TRBJ2-1; abundance: NA; v_gene: TRBV10-3; d_gene: NA; CDR3aa: CAISENPGIRYNEQFF; CDR3nt: TGTGCCATCAGTGAGAACCCGGGGATCCGTTACAATGAGCAGTTCTTC
j_gene: TRBJ2-3; abundance: NA; v_gene: TRBV30; d_gene: NA; CDR3aa: CALKIRSSTDTQYF; CDR3nt: TGTGCCTTGAAAATCCGGTCGTCCACAGATACGCAGTATTTT
j_gene: TRBJ2-2; abundance: NA; v_gene: TRBV7-9; d_gene: NA; CDR3aa: CASSISQTGELFF; CDR3nt: TGTGCCAGCAGCATAAGTCAAACCGGGGAGCTGTTTTTT
j_gene: TRBJ1-3; abundance: NA; v_gene: TRBV7-2; d_gene: NA; CDR3aa: CASSLAWAGYSGNTIYF; CDR3nt: TGTGCCAGCAGCTTAGCGTGGGCGGGTTACTCTGGAAACACCATATATTTT
j_gene: TRBJ2-3; abundance: NA; v_gene: TRBV6-5; d_gene: NA; CDR3aa: CASRTSSDTQYF; CDR3nt: TGTGCCAGCAGGACTTCCTCGGATACGCAGTATTTT
j_gene: TRBJ2-3; abundance: NA; v_gene: TRBV5-1; d_gene: NA; CDR3aa: CASSTDSAGDTQYF; CDR3nt: TGCGCCAGCAGCACGGACTCCGCGGGGGATACGCAGTATTTT
j_gene: TRBJ1-1; abundance: NA; v_gene: TRBV19; d_gene: TRBD1; CDR3aa: CASGTGNTEAFF; CDR3nt: TGTGCCAGTGGGACAGGAAACACTGAAGCTTTCTTT
j_gene: TRBJ1-5; abundance: NA; v_gene: TRBV15; d_gene: NA; CDR3aa: CATARGYSNQPQHF; CDR3nt: TGTGCCACCGCAAGAGGGTATAGCAATCAGCCCCAGCATTTT
j_gene: TRBJ2-7; abundance: NA; v_gene: TRBV10-1; d_gene: NA; CDR3aa: CASSAQGTYEQYF; CDR3nt: TGCGCCAGCAGTGCACAGGGTACCTACGAGCAGTACTTC
j_gene: TRBJ1-1; abundance: NA; v_gene: TRBV7-6; d_gene: NA; CDR3aa: CASSPRRDRLNTEAFF; CDR3nt: TGTGCCAGCAGCCCAAGAAGAGACAGATTGAACACTGAAGCTTTCTTT
j_gene: TRBJ2-2; abundance: NA; v_gene: TRBV5-5; d_gene: NA; CDR3aa: CASSSIRGELFF; CDR3nt: TGTGCCAGCAGCTCGATTCGCGGGGAGCTGTTTTTT
j_gene: TRBJ1-4; abundance: NA; v_gene: TRBV5-1; d_gene: NA; CDR3aa: CASSFSVATNEKLFF; CDR3nt: TGCGCCAGCAGCTTTAGCGTTGCAACTAATGAAAAACTGTTTTTT
j_gene: TRBJ2-3; abundance: NA; v_gene: TRBV14; d_gene: TRBD2; CDR3aa: CASSQLAGGATDTQYF; CDR3nt: TGTGCCAGCAGCCAGCTAGCGGGGGGCGCCACAGATACGCAGTATTTT
j_gene: TRBJ2-7; abundance: NA; v_gene: TRBV10-3; d_gene: NA; CDR3aa: CAISESFLASRDYEQYF; CDR3nt: TGTGCCATCAGTGAGTCTTTTCTGGCTAGCCGCGACTACGAGCAGTACTTC
j_gene: TRBJ1-6; abundance: NA; v_gene: TRBV30; d_gene: NA; CDR3aa: CASGRIPYNSPLHF; CDR3nt: TGTGCCTCGGGTCGGATCCCCTATAATTCACCCCTCCACTTT
j_gene: TRBJ2-1; abundance: NA; v_gene: TRBV5-1; d_gene: TRBD1; CDR3aa: CASSLGDREVNEQFF; CDR3nt: TGCGCCAGCAGCTTGGGGGACAGGGAGGTCAATGAGCAGTTCTTC
j_gene: TRBJ2-1; abundance: NA; v_gene: TRBV6-1; d_gene: NA; CDR3aa: CASSVNGAYNEQFF; CDR3nt: TGTGCCAGCAGTGTCAATGGGGCCTACAATGAGCAGTTCTTC
j_gene: TRBJ2-1; abundance: NA; v_gene: TRBV9; d_gene: NA; CDR3aa: CASSVATVGVNEQFF; CDR3nt: TGTGCCAGCAGCGTCGCCACGGTCGGGGTCAATGAGCAGTTCTTC
j_gene: TRBJ2-3; abundance: NA; v_gene: TRBV19; d_gene: TRBD2; CDR3aa: CASRASGLSSTDTQYF; CDR3nt: TGTGCCAGCCGGGCTAGCGGACTTTCTAGCACAGATACGCAGTATTTT
j_gene: TRBJ1-1; abundance: NA; v_gene: TRBV5-1; d_gene: NA; CDR3aa: CASSVQGGNTEAFF; CDR3nt: TGCGCCAGCAGCGTCCAAGGGGGGAACACTGAAGCTTTCTTT